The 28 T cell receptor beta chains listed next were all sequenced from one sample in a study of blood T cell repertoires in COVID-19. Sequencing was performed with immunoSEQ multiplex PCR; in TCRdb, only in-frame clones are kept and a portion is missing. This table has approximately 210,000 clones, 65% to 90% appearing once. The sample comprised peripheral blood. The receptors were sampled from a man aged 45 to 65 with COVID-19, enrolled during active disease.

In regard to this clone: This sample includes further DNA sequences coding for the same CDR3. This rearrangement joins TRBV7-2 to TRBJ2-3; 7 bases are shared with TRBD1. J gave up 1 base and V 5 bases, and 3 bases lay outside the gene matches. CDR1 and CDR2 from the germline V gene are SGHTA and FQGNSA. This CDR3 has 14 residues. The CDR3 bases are TGTGCCAGCAGCCTCGGACAGGGCACAGATACGCAGTATTTT. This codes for CASSLGQGTDTQYF.

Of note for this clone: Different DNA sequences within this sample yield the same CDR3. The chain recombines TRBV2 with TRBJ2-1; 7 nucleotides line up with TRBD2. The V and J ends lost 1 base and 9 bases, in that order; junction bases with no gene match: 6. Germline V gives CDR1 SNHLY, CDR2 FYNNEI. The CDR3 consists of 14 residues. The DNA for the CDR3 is TGTGCCAGCAGTGAAGGGTTAGCGGGTGGTGAGCAGTTCTTC. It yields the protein CASSEGLAGGEQFF.

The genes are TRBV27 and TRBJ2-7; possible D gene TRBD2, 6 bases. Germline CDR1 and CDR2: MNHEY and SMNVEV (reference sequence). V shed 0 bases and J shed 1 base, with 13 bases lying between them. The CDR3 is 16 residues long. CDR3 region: CASSLSRGSPSYEQYF. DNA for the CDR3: TGTGCCAGCAGTTTATCTCGGGGGTCCCCGTCCTACGAGCAGTACTTC.

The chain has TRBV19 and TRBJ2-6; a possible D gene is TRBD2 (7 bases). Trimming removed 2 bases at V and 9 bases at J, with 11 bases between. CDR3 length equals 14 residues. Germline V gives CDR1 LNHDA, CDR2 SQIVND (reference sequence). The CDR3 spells CASSITGGVNVLTF. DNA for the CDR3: TGTGCCAGTAGTATAACGGGGGGCGTCAACGTCCTGACTTTC.

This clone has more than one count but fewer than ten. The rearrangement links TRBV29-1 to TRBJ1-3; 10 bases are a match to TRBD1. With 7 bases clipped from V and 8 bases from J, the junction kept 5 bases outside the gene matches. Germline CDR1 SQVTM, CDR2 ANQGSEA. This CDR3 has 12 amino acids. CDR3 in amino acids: CSARTGGDTIYF. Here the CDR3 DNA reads TGCAGCGCCCGGACAGGGGGGGACACCATATATTTT.

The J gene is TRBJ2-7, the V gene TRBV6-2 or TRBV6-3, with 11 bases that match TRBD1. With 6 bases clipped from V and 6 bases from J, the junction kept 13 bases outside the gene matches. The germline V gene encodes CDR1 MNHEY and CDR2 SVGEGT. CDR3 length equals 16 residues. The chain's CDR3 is CASSRSRGTGGSEQYF. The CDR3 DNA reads TGTGCCAGCAGCCGGTCCCGCGGGACAGGGGGTTCCGAGCAGTACTTC.

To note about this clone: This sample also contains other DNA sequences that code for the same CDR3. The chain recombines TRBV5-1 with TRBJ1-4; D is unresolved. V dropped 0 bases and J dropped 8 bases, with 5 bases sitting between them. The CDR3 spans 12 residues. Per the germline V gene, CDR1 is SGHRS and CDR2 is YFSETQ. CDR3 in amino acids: CASSLGGEKLFF. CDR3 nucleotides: TGCGCCAGCAGCTTGGGAGGCGAAAAACTGTTTTTT.

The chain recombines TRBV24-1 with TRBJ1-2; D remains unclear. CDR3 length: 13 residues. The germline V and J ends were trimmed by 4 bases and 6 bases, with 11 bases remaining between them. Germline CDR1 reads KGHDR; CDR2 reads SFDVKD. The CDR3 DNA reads TGTGCCACCAGTGAGGATAGAGGGAATGGCTACACCTTC. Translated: CATSEDRGNGYTF.

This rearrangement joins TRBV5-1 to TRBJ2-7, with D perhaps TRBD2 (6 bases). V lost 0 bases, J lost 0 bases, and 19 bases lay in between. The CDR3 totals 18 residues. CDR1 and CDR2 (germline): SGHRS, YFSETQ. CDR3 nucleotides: TGCGCCAGCAGCTTGGCCTCCCACGGCGGGGCAGACTCCTACGAGCAGTACTTC. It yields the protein CASSLASHGGADSYEQYF.

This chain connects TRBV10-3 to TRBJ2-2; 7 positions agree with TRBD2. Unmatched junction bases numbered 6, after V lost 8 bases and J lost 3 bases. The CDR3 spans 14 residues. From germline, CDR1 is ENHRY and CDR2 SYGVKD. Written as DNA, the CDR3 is TGTGCCATCGAGAGCGGGGACCACACCGGGGAGCTGTTTTTT. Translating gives CAIESGDHTGELFF.

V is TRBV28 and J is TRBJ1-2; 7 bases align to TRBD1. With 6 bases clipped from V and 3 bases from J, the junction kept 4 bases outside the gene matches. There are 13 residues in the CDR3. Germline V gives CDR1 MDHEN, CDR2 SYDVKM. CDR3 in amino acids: CASRRQGDYGYTF. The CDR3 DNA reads TGTGCCAGCAGACGACAGGGTGACTATGGCTACACCTTC.

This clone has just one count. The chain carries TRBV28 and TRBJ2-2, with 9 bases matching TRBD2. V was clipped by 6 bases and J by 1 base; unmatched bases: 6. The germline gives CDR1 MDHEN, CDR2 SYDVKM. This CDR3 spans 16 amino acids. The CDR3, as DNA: TGTGCCAGCAGCCGCGGGAGGGGCCTGAACACCGGGGAGCTGTTTTTT. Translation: CASSRGRGLNTGELFF.

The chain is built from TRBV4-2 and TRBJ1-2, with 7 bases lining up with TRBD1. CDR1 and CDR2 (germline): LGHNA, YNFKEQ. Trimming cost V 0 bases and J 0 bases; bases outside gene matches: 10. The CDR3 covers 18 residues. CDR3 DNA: TGTGCCAGCAGCCAAGATCTCAGGGGACAGACTACTAACTATGGCTACACCTTC. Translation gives CASSQDLRGQTTNYGYTF.

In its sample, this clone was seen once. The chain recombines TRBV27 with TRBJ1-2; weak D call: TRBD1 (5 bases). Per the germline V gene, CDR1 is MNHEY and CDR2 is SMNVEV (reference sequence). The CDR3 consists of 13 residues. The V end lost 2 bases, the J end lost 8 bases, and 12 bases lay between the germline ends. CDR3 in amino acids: CASSLEPGGGYTF. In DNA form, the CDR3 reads TGTGCCAGCAGTTTAGAACCGGGGGGAGGCTACACCTTC.

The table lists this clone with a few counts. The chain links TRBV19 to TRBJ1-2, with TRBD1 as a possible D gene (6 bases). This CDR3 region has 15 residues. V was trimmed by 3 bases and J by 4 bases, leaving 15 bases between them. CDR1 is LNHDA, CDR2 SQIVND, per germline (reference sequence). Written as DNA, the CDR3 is TGTGCCAGTAGTATCCCAGAACAGGGCGTCTATGGCTACACCTTC. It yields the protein CASSIPEQGVYGYTF.

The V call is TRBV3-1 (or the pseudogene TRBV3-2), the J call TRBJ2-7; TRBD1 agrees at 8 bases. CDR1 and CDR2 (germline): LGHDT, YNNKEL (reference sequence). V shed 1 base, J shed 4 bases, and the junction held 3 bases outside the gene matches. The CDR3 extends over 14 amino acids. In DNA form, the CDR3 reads TGTGCCAGCAGCCAAGGCAGGGGGCCATACGAGCAGTACTTC. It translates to CASSQGRGPYEQYF.

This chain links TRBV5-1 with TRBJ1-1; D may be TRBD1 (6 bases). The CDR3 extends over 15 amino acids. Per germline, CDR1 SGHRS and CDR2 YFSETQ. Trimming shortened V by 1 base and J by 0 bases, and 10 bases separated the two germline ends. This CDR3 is CASSLTGPMNTEAFF. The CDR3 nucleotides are TGCGCCAGCAGCTTGACAGGGCCAATGAACACTGAAGCTTTCTTT.

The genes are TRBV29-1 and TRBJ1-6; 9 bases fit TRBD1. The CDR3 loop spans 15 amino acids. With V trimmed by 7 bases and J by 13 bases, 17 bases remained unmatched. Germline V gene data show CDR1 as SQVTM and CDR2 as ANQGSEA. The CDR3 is CSARWDRVGLVPLHF. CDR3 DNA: TGCAGCGCTCGATGGGACAGGGTGGGATTGGTTCCCCTCCACTTT. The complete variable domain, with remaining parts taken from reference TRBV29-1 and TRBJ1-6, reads SAVISQKPSRDICQRGTSLTIQCQVDSQVTMMFWYRQQPGQSLTLIATANQGSEATYESGFVIDKFPISRPNLTFSTLTVSNMSPEDSSIYLCSARWDRVGLVPLHFGNGTRLTVT.

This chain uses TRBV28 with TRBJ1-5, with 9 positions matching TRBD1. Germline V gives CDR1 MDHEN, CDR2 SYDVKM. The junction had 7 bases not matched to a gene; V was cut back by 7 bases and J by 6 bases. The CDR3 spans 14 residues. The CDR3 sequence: CASNTGQGVQPQHF. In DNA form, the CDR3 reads TGTGCCAGCAATACGGGACAGGGTGTTCAGCCCCAGCATTTT.

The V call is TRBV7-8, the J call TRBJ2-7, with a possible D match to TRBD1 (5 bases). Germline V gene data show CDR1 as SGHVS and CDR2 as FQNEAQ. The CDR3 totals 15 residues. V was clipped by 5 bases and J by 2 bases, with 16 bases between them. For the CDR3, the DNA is TGTGCCAGCAGCGAAGAGGACATGTTCGCCTACGAGCAGTACTTC. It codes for CASSEEDMFAYEQYF.

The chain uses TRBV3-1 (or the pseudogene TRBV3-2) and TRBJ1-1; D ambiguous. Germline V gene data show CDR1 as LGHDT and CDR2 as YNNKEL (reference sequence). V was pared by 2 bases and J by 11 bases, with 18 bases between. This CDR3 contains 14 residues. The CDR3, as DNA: TGTGCCAGCAGCCAACACCGGACGGACCCGGGGGCTTTCTTT. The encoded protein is CASSQHRTDPGAFF.

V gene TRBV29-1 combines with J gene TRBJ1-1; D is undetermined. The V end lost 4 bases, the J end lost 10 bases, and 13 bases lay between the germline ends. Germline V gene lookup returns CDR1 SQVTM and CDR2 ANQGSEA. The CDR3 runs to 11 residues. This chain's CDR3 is CSVGGFRGAFF. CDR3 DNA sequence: TGCAGCGTTGGAGGGTTCCGCGGAGCTTTCTTT.

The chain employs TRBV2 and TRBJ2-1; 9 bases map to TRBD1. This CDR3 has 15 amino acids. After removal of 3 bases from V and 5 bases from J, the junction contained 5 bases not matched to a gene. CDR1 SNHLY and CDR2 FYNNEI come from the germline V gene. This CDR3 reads CASSDWTGVHNEQFF. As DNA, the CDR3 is TGTGCCAGCAGTGACTGGACAGGGGTCCACAATGAGCAGTTCTTC.

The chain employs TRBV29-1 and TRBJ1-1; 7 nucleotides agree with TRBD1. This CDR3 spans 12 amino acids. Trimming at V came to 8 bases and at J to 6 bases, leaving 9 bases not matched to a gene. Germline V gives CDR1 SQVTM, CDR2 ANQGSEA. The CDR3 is CSSRQGRAEAFF. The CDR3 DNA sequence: TGCAGCAGCCGACAGGGACGTGCTGAAGCTTTCTTT. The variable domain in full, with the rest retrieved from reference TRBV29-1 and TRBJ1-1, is SAVISQKPSRDICQRGTSLTIQCQVDSQVTMMFWYRQQPGQSLTLIATANQGSEATYESGFVIDKFPISRPNLTFSTLTVSNMSPEDSSIYLCSSRQGRAEAFFGQGTRLTVV.

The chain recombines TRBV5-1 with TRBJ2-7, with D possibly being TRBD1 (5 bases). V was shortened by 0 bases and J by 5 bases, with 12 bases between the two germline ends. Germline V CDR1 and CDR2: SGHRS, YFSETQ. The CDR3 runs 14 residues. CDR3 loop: CASSLVQGRNEQYF. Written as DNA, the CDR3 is TGCGCCAGCAGCTTGGTTCAGGGTCGGAACGAGCAGTACTTC.

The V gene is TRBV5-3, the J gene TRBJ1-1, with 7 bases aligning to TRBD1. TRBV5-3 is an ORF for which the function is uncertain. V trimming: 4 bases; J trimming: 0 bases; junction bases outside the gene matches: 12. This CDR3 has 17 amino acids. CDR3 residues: CARSPGDRARMNTEAFF. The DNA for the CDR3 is TGTGCCAGAAGCCCTGGAGACAGGGCTCGTATGAACACTGAAGCTTTCTTT.

The CDR3 region is CASSSQTGTGQVKQYF. For the CDR3, the DNA is TGCGCCAGCAGCTCTCAAACCGGGACAGGGCAGGTCAAGCAGTACTTC. The genes are TRBV5-1 and TRBJ2-7; 9 bases map to TRBD1. Trimming at V came to 3 bases and at J to 8 bases, leaving 15 bases not matched to a gene. The CDR3 covers 16 residues. CDR1 SGHRS and CDR2 YFSETQ come from the germline V gene.

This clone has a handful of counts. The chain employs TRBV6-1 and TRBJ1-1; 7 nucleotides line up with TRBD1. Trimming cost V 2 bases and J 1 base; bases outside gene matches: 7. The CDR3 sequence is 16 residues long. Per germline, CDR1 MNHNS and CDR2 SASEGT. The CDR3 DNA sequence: TGTGCCAGCAGTGAAATGGCAGGGGGTGGGAACACTGAAGCTTTCTTT. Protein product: CASSEMAGGGNTEAFF.